Listed below are T cell receptor beta chains from one sample, sequenced in a study of siplizumab effects on memory and regulatory T cells. Here immunoSEQ multiplex PCR was the method, and the copy in TCRdb shows in-frame clones only, minus some. Among 10,000 or so clones listed, around 45% were seen once. No antigens are known for them. Sequenced: CFSE-low (dividing) CD8+ T cells sorted from an allogeneic mixed lymphocyte reaction. All receptors come from a human donor in good health; the cells came from an allogeneic mixed lymphocyte reaction. CDR3s include the opening cysteine and the closing phenylalanine or tryptophan. The order of the fields is D gene, J gene, V gene, clone size, CDR3 protein, CDR3 DNA. D genes are given only for firm matches. Only part of the rows carry a size: once, few, many, or a class if the clone is expanded.

d_gene: TRBD2; j_gene: TRBJ2-1; v_gene: TRBV5-6; abundance: few; CDR3aa: CASSWMTSGGREQFF; CDR3nt: TGTGCCAGCAGCTGGATGACTAGCGGGGGGCGTGAGCAGTTCTTC
d_gene: TRBD1; j_gene: TRBJ1-2; v_gene: TRBV19; abundance: medium-sized; CDR3aa: CASSPSGRGYGYTF; CDR3nt: TGTGCCAGTAGTCCCTCGGGCAGGGGGTATGGCTACACCTTC
d_gene: -; j_gene: TRBJ2-7; v_gene: TRBV7-2; abundance: -; CDR3aa: CASSLTGLGQYF; CDR3nt: TGTGCCAGCAGCCTGACAGGCCTAGGGCAGTACTTC
d_gene: -; j_gene: TRBJ2-1; v_gene: TRBV6-4; abundance: -; CDR3aa: CASSDSSLASEQFF; CDR3nt: TGTGCCAGCAGTGACTCGAGTCTGGCTAGTGAGCAGTTCTTC
d_gene: -; j_gene: TRBJ2-1; v_gene: TRBV9; abundance: few; CDR3aa: CASSVGWGEQFF; CDR3nt: TGTGCCAGCAGCGTAGGATGGGGTGAGCAGTTCTTC
d_gene: -; j_gene: TRBJ1-1; v_gene: TRBV5-1; abundance: once; CDR3aa: CASSLATEGDTEAFF; CDR3nt: TGCGCCAGCAGCTTGGCCACCGAGGGAGACACTGAAGCTTTCTTT
d_gene: -; j_gene: TRBJ2-2; v_gene: TRBV13; abundance: -; CDR3aa: CASSLNTGELFF; CDR3nt: TGTGCCAGCAGCCTGAACACCGGGGAGCTGTTTTTT
d_gene: -; j_gene: TRBJ2-7; v_gene: TRBV6-5; abundance: -; CDR3aa: CASSARGPSYEQYF; CDR3nt: TGTGCCAGCAGTGCGCGGGGGCCTTCCTACGAGCAGTACTTC
d_gene: TRBD1; j_gene: TRBJ2-7; v_gene: TRBV4-1; abundance: -; CDR3aa: CASSQEWTGGLYEQYF; CDR3nt: TGCGCCAGCAGCCAAGAGTGGACAGGGGGCTTATACGAGCAGTACTTC
d_gene: -; j_gene: TRBJ1-5; v_gene: TRBV4-2; abundance: -; CDR3aa: CASSQGRNSNQPQHF; CDR3nt: TGTGCCAGCAGCCAAGGAAGAAATAGCAATCAGCCCCAGCATTTT
d_gene: TRBD1; j_gene: TRBJ2-1; v_gene: TRBV4-3; abundance: few; CDR3aa: CASSQADRGGDEQFF; CDR3nt: TGCGCCAGCAGCCAAGCTGACAGGGGTGGCGATGAGCAGTTCTTC
d_gene: -; j_gene: TRBJ2-7; v_gene: TRBV5-1; abundance: once; CDR3aa: CASRASDYEQYF; CDR3nt: TGCGCCAGCAGAGCGTCCGACTACGAGCAGTACTTC
d_gene: TRBD2; j_gene: TRBJ2-3; v_gene: TRBV4-3; abundance: few; CDR3aa: CASSQELSGGPWGDTQYF; CDR3nt: TGCGCCAGCAGCCAAGAATTAAGCGGGGGGCCGTGGGGAGATACGCAGTATTTT
d_gene: -; j_gene: TRBJ1-1; v_gene: TRBV6-6; abundance: -; CDR3aa: CASSWPGRQAFF; CDR3nt: TGTGCCAGCAGTTGGCCGGGACGGCAAGCTTTCTTT
d_gene: TRBD1; j_gene: TRBJ1-2; v_gene: TRBV6-9; abundance: few; CDR3aa: CASSYGTGAYGYTF; CDR3nt: TGTGCCAGCAGTTACGGGACAGGGGCCTATGGCTACACCTTC
d_gene: -; j_gene: TRBJ2-1; v_gene: TRBV7-9; abundance: few; CDR3aa: CASSNSGDNEQFF; CDR3nt: TGTGCCAGCAGCAACTCAGGGGACAATGAGCAGTTCTTC
d_gene: TRBD1; j_gene: TRBJ1-2; v_gene: TRBV7-2; abundance: -; CDR3aa: CASSTSGTDNYGYTF; CDR3nt: TGTGCCAGCAGCACCTCCGGGACAGATAACTATGGCTACACCTTC
d_gene: TRBD2; j_gene: TRBJ2-7; v_gene: TRBV27; abundance: -; CDR3aa: CASSPGTSGYEQYF; CDR3nt: TGTGCCAGCAGTCCAGGGACTAGCGGCTACGAGCAGTACTTC
d_gene: -; j_gene: TRBJ2-2; v_gene: TRBV5-4; abundance: -; CDR3aa: CASSPPGKPITGELFF; CDR3nt: TGTGCCAGCAGCCCGCCGGGGAAGCCGATCACCGGGGAGCTGTTTTTT
d_gene: TRBD2; j_gene: TRBJ2-7; v_gene: TRBV5-1; abundance: -; CDR3aa: CASSLDGTSAYEQYF; CDR3nt: TGCGCCAGCAGCTTGGATGGGACTAGCGCCTACGAGCAGTACTTC
d_gene: TRBD1; j_gene: TRBJ2-5; v_gene: TRBV19; abundance: -; CDR3aa: CASSIGPDRGRETQYF; CDR3nt: TGTGCCAGTAGTATAGGTCCGGACAGGGGGCGAGAGACCCAGTACTTC
d_gene: -; j_gene: TRBJ2-7; v_gene: TRBV9; abundance: -; CDR3aa: CASSQGGAAYEQYF; CDR3nt: TGTGCCAGCAGCCAAGGCGGGGCGGCCTACGAGCAGTACTTC
d_gene: TRBD1; j_gene: TRBJ1-6; v_gene: TRBV4-1; abundance: -; CDR3aa: CASSEGGQGLNSPLHF; CDR3nt: TGCGCCAGCAGCGAGGGAGGACAGGGGTTGAATTCACCCCTCCACTTT
d_gene: -; j_gene: TRBJ2-3; v_gene: TRBV19; abundance: -; CDR3aa: CASSILRGTDTQYF; CDR3nt: TGTGCCAGTAGTATTCTGCGGGGCACAGATACGCAGTATTTT
d_gene: TRBD2; j_gene: TRBJ2-3; v_gene: TRBV9; abundance: many; CDR3aa: CASSVVGSGGATDTQYF; CDR3nt: TGTGCCAGCAGCGTAGTGGGTAGCGGGGGGGCGACAGATACGCAGTATTTT
d_gene: -; j_gene: TRBJ1-3; v_gene: TRBV19; abundance: medium-sized; CDR3aa: CASSITDSGNTIYF; CDR3nt: TGTGCCAGTAGTATAACGGACTCTGGAAACACCATATATTTT
d_gene: -; j_gene: TRBJ1-1; v_gene: TRBV13; abundance: -; CDR3aa: CASSFSGGYTEAFF; CDR3nt: TGTGCCAGCAGCTTCAGCGGGGGTTATACTGAAGCTTTCTTT
d_gene: TRBD1; j_gene: TRBJ2-3; v_gene: TRBV9; abundance: large; CDR3aa: CASSSRTGETDTQYF; CDR3nt: TGTGCCAGCAGTTCACGGACAGGGGAAACAGATACGCAGTATTTT
d_gene: -; j_gene: TRBJ2-1; v_gene: TRBV18; abundance: -; CDR3aa: CASSQNREDEQFF; CDR3nt: TGTGCCAGCTCACAAAACAGGGAGGATGAGCAGTTCTTC
d_gene: TRBD1; j_gene: TRBJ2-7; v_gene: TRBV6-1; abundance: many; CDR3aa: CASSDDRGYEQYF; CDR3nt: TGTGCCAGCAGTGATGACAGGGGCTACGAGCAGTACTTC
d_gene: TRBD1; j_gene: TRBJ2-7; v_gene: TRBV5-4; abundance: -; CDR3aa: CASRPGQGVYEQYF; CDR3nt: TGTGCCAGCAGACCGGGACAGGGGGTTTACGAGCAGTACTTC
d_gene: -; j_gene: TRBJ2-7; v_gene: TRBV2; abundance: once; CDR3aa: CASRNRDSVIKQYF; CDR3nt: TGTGCCAGCAGGAACCGGGACTCCGTTATAAAGCAGTACTTC
d_gene: -; j_gene: TRBJ2-7; v_gene: TRBV7-9; abundance: -; CDR3aa: CAATRGSSYEQYF; CDR3nt: TGTGCCGCAACTCGGGGGAGCTCCTACGAGCAGTACTTC
d_gene: -; j_gene: TRBJ1-5; v_gene: TRBV27; abundance: -; CDR3aa: CASSLSFRQPQHF; CDR3nt: TGTGCCAGCAGTTTATCGTTCCGACAGCCCCAGCATTTT
d_gene: TRBD2; j_gene: TRBJ2-7; v_gene: TRBV4-1; abundance: few; CDR3aa: CASSQVAGTTVYEQYF; CDR3nt: TGCGCCAGCAGCCAAGTCGCCGGGACTACGGTCTACGAGCAGTACTTC
d_gene: -; j_gene: TRBJ2-1; v_gene: TRBV15; abundance: -; CDR3aa: CATSESRDEQFF; CDR3nt: TGTGCCACCAGCGAGTCCAGGGATGAGCAGTTCTTC
d_gene: -; j_gene: TRBJ1-5; v_gene: TRBV6-5; abundance: -; CDR3aa: CASSYGSTQPQHF; CDR3nt: TGTGCCAGCAGTTACGGGAGTACGCAGCCCCAGCATTTT
d_gene: -; j_gene: TRBJ2-7; v_gene: TRBV4-1; abundance: -; CDR3aa: CASSQDRTTYEQYF; CDR3nt: TGCGCCAGCAGCCAAGACCGGACTACCTACGAGCAGTACTTC
d_gene: TRBD2; j_gene: TRBJ2-5; v_gene: TRBV27; abundance: -; CDR3aa: CASSLGTSGQETQYF; CDR3nt: TGTGCCAGCAGTTTGGGGACTAGCGGACAAGAGACCCAGTACTTC
d_gene: -; j_gene: TRBJ2-7; v_gene: TRBV27; abundance: medium-sized; CDR3aa: CASSLGGQTYEQYF; CDR3nt: TGTGCCAGCAGTTTGGGGGGACAGACCTACGAGCAGTACTTC
d_gene: -; j_gene: TRBJ2-1; v_gene: TRBV5-6; abundance: few; CDR3aa: CASSFPSPSSYNEQFF; CDR3nt: TGTGCCAGCAGCTTTCCCAGCCCGAGCTCCTACAATGAGCAGTTCTTC
d_gene: TRBD2; j_gene: TRBJ2-7; v_gene: TRBV9; abundance: few; CDR3aa: CASSVSGSGGGEQYF; CDR3nt: TGTGCCAGCAGCGTGTCGGGTAGCGGGGGTGGGGAGCAGTACTTC
d_gene: TRBD2; j_gene: TRBJ2-3; v_gene: TRBV29-1; abundance: medium-sized; CDR3aa: CSVEEGLATHIGTPDTQYF; CDR3nt: TGCAGCGTTGAAGAGGGACTAGCGACGCATATTGGGACCCCAGATACGCAGTATTTT
d_gene: TRBD2; j_gene: TRBJ2-7; v_gene: TRBV7-2; abundance: -; CDR3aa: CASSLLGLAGIEQYF; CDR3nt: TGTGCCAGCAGCTTGTTGGGACTAGCGGGGATCGAGCAGTACTTC
d_gene: TRBD1; j_gene: TRBJ2-1; v_gene: TRBV7-6; abundance: -; CDR3aa: CASSLTTGSHQPTYNEQFF; CDR3nt: TGTGCCAGCAGCTTAACGACAGGGTCCCACCAGCCAACCTACAATGAGCAGTTCTTC
d_gene: -; j_gene: TRBJ2-5; v_gene: TRBV5-6; abundance: -; CDR3aa: CASSLVSGGETQYF; CDR3nt: TGTGCCAGCAGCTTGGTTTCGGGGGGCGAGACCCAGTACTTC